The 19 T cell receptor beta chains in this list originate from one sample, sequenced in a study of neurological immune-mediated disorders. As to time point: longitudinal time-point 1 (baseline). A single record per CDR3 protein comes from TCRdb applying MiXCR to the 5' RACE reads. The table has tens of thousands of distinct CDR3 sequences, approximately 9.1% seen once. The sample was PBMCs. These receptors were obtained from a woman aged 40-49 years in good health.

The rearrangement uses TRBV20-1 and TRBJ1-2; D is undetermined. Trimming shortened V by 4 bases and J by 6 bases, and 33 bases separated the two germline ends. The CDR3 extends over 19 amino acids. Germline CDR1 and CDR2: DFQATT and SNEGSKA (reference sequence). This chain's CDR3 is CSATTLDVKNSEVRNGYTF. Written as DNA, the CDR3 is TGCAGTGCTACCACATTAGACGTTAAGAATTCAGAGGTACGGAATGGCTACACCTTC.

This clonotype was counted many times. This rearrangement joins TRBV14 to TRBJ1-2; TRBD1 matches at 8 bases. CDR1 and CDR2 (germline): SGHDN, FVKESK. The CDR3 has 13 amino acids. With 2 bases clipped from V and 13 bases from J, the junction kept 9 bases outside the gene matches. The CDR3 region is CASSQRTGLRLTF. The CDR3 region has the DNA TGTGCCAGCAGCCAACGGACAGGGCTCCGTCTCACCTTC.

This clonotype was recorded many times. The chain carries TRBV5-1 and TRBJ2-5, with TRBD2 as a possible D gene (5 bases). In germline, CDR1 is SGHRS, CDR2 YFSETQ. The V and J ends lost 0 bases and 5 bases respectively, with 11 bases between them. The CDR3 covers 14 residues. This chain's CDR3 is CASSLVPGGETQYF. CDR3 coding DNA: TGCGCCAGCAGCTTGGTGCCCGGCGGGGAGACCCAGTACTTC.

To note about this clonotype: A much larger clonotype is one base distant, so this may be a read error. The chain recombines TRBV6-2 or TRBV6-3 with TRBJ2-4; D unresolved. CDR3 length equals 13 residues. The V gene's germline CDR1 is MNHEY and CDR2 SVGEGT. V was shortened by 7 bases and J by 2 bases, with 9 bases between the two germline ends. The CDR3 region has the DNA TGTGCCAGCACAAACACGACCAAAAACATTCAGTACTTC. Protein product: CASTNTTKNIQYF.

This clonotype occurred many times. This chain uses TRBV5-5 with TRBJ2-7, with 9 bases matching TRBD1. The CDR3 consists of 14 residues. Germline CDR1 is SGHKS and CDR2 is YYEKEE (reference sequence). The trim removed 4 bases at V and 4 bases at J, leaving 6 bases unmatched. CDR3 sequence reads: CASSPGQGLYEQYF. Written as DNA, the CDR3 is TGTGCCAGCAGCCCGGGACAGGGCCTATACGAGCAGTACTTC.

This clonotype showed up many times. The J gene is TRBJ1-6, the V gene TRBV6-2 or TRBV6-3, with D perhaps matching TRBD1 (5 bases). Germline CDR1 is MNHEY and CDR2 is SVGEGT. This CDR3 is 19 amino acids long. The V and J ends lost 2 bases and 0 bases respectively, with 17 bases between them. CDR3 nucleotides: TGTGCCAGCAGTTACGAGAGGGGCCAGCTGAGCTCCTATAATTCACCCCTCCACTTT. Protein sequence: CASSYERGQLSSYNSPLHF.

This clonotype was counted a few times. This rearrangement joins TRBV10-3 to TRBJ1-2, with D hard to call. Germline loops: CDR1 ENHRY, CDR2 SYGVKD. The CDR3 length is 16 residues. V was trimmed by 0 bases and J by 3 bases, leaving 14 bases between them. DNA for the CDR3: TGTGCCATCAGTGAGTCGAGTTGGACCCGTGACTATGGCTACACCTTC. As protein: CAISESSWTRDYGYTF.

This clonotype was picked up many times. The chain is built from TRBV6-6 and TRBJ2-1, with D perhaps matching TRBD1 (6 bases). The CDR3 loop spans 13 amino acids. CDR1 and CDR2 from the germline V gene are MNHNY and SVGAGI (reference sequence). Trimming took 8 bases from V and 7 from J, leaving 15 bases between them. The CDR3 region has the DNA TGTGCCAGCCACAGGGAGAGGGGAAATGAGCAGTTCTTC. Translating gives CASHRERGNEQFF.

In this sample, this clonotype turned up many times. The chain has TRBV7-9 and TRBJ2-6; D is unclear. CDR1 SEHNR and CDR2 FQNEAQ come from the germline V gene (reference sequence). The CDR3 contains 17 residues. Trimming cost V 1 base and J 0 bases, with 10 bases left between them. Written as DNA, the CDR3 is TGTGCCAGCAGCTTAGATCGGGCGATCTCTGGGGCCAACGTCCTGACTTTC. Translation gives CASSLDRAISGANVLTF.

This clonotype was detected many times. The chain has TRBV9 and TRBJ2-1; D is perhaps TRBD1 or TRBD2 (6 bases each). CDR1 and CDR2 (germline): SGDLS, YYNGEE. Trimming cost V 1 base and J 5 bases, with 13 bases left between them. The CDR3 covers 15 residues. The CDR3 sequence: CASSVRSGDNNEQFF. CDR3 bases: TGTGCCAGCAGCGTACGATCGGGGGACAACAATGAGCAGTTCTTC.

This clonotype was picked up many times. The chain couples TRBV12-3 or TRBV12-4 to TRBJ1-1; 7 nucleotides align to TRBD1. This CDR3 spans 15 amino acids. V lost 6 bases, J lost 5 bases, and 12 bases stayed unmatched. The CDR3 bases are TGTGCCAGCAGCCTCCTCGGAGGGGGCGGTACTGAAGCTTTCTTT. This encodes CASSLLGGGGTEAFF.

This clonotype appeared many times. The chain couples TRBV5-6 to TRBJ2-1; D unclear. CDR1 is SGHDT and CDR2 is YYEEEE in the germline V gene. Trimming left V 6 bases short and J 9 bases short, with 10 bases between. The length of the CDR3 is 11 residues. CDR3 coding DNA: TGTGCCAGCACCAATCGAATTGAGCAGTTCTTC. It specifies CASTNRIEQFF.

There are many counts of this clonotype. V and J are TRBV12-3 or TRBV12-4 and TRBJ1-5, with a tentative D call TRBD1 (5 bases). CDR3 length: 15 residues. Trimming left V 7 bases short and J 4 bases short, with 17 bases between. As DNA, the CDR3 is TGTGCCAGCACCACGGGGGTTAGCGCAAATCAGCCCCAGCATTTT. Amino acid sequence: CASTTGVSANQPQHF.

The table lists this clonotype with many counts. V and J are TRBV6-5 and TRBJ2-7; unclear D gene. Deletions cut 6 bases from V and 4 bases from J, with 19 bases between. This CDR3 region has 15 residues. Germline V lookup: CDR1 MNHEY, CDR2 SVGAGI. CDR3 region: CASSLRPDRIYEQYF. CDR3 nucleotides: TGTGCCAGCAGCCTCCGCCCGGATAGGATTTACGAGCAGTACTTC.

This clonotype was counted ten times or more. The J gene is TRBJ1-3, the V gene TRBV5-1, with TRBD1 matching over 10 bases. V lost 2 bases to trimming and J lost 0 bases; unmatched junction nucleotides: 2. Germline V CDR1 and CDR2: SGHRS, YFSETQ. This CDR3 region has 16 residues. In DNA form, the CDR3 reads TGCGCCAGCAGCTTCCGGACAGGGGGCTCTGGAAACACCATATATTTT. It is translated as CASSFRTGGSGNTIYF. Complete variable domain (other parts from reference TRBV5-1 and TRBJ1-3): KAGVTQTPRYLIKTRGQQVTLSCSPISGHRSVSWYQQTPGQGLQFLFEYFSETQRNKGNFPGRFSGRQFSNSRSEMNVSTLELGDSALYLCASSFRTGGSGNTIYFGEGSWLTVV.

The table lists this clonotype with many counts. This chain links TRBV15 with TRBJ1-4; D is possibly TRBD1 (5 bases). Deletions cut 5 bases from V and 3 bases from J, with 16 bases between. The CDR3 is 16 residues long. Per germline, CDR1 LNHNV and CDR2 YYDKDF (reference sequence). This CDR3 is CATSYSMGVPNEKLFF. CDR3 sequence (DNA): TGTGCCACCAGCTATAGCATGGGGGTTCCTAATGAAAAACTGTTTTTT.

The rearrangement joins TRBV12-3 or TRBV12-4 to TRBJ2-2; possibly TRBD2 for D (5 bases). Trimming left V 4 bases short and J 14 bases short, with 26 bases between. The CDR3 totals 16 residues. CDR3 coding DNA: TGTGCCAGCAGTTACCCCTCCTTACAACCAAGAGGGTATCTGTTTTTT. It translates to CASSYPSLQPRGYLFF.

This chain links TRBV2 with TRBJ2-1; TRBD2 agrees at 8 bases. The J segment lost 5 bases and the V segment lost 7 bases, leaving 7 bases of the junction unmatched. CDR1 and CDR2 from the germline V gene are SNHLY and FYNNEI. This CDR3 is 14 amino acids long. CDR3 nucleotide sequence: TGTGCCAGCACTTCGGGACTAGGGGACAATGAGCAGTTCTTC. It encodes CASTSGLGDNEQFF.

This clonotype was recorded many times. This rearrangement joins TRBV7-3 to TRBJ2-1; 10 nucleotides align to TRBD2. Germline assignment: CDR1 SGHTA and CDR2 FQGTGA. V was pared by 4 bases and J by 2 bases, with 2 bases of the junction left unmatched. The CDR3 runs to 15 residues. In DNA form, the CDR3 reads TGTGCCAGCAGCTCCAGCGGGGGGGCCTACAATGAGCAGTTCTTC. It codes for CASSSSGGAYNEQFF.